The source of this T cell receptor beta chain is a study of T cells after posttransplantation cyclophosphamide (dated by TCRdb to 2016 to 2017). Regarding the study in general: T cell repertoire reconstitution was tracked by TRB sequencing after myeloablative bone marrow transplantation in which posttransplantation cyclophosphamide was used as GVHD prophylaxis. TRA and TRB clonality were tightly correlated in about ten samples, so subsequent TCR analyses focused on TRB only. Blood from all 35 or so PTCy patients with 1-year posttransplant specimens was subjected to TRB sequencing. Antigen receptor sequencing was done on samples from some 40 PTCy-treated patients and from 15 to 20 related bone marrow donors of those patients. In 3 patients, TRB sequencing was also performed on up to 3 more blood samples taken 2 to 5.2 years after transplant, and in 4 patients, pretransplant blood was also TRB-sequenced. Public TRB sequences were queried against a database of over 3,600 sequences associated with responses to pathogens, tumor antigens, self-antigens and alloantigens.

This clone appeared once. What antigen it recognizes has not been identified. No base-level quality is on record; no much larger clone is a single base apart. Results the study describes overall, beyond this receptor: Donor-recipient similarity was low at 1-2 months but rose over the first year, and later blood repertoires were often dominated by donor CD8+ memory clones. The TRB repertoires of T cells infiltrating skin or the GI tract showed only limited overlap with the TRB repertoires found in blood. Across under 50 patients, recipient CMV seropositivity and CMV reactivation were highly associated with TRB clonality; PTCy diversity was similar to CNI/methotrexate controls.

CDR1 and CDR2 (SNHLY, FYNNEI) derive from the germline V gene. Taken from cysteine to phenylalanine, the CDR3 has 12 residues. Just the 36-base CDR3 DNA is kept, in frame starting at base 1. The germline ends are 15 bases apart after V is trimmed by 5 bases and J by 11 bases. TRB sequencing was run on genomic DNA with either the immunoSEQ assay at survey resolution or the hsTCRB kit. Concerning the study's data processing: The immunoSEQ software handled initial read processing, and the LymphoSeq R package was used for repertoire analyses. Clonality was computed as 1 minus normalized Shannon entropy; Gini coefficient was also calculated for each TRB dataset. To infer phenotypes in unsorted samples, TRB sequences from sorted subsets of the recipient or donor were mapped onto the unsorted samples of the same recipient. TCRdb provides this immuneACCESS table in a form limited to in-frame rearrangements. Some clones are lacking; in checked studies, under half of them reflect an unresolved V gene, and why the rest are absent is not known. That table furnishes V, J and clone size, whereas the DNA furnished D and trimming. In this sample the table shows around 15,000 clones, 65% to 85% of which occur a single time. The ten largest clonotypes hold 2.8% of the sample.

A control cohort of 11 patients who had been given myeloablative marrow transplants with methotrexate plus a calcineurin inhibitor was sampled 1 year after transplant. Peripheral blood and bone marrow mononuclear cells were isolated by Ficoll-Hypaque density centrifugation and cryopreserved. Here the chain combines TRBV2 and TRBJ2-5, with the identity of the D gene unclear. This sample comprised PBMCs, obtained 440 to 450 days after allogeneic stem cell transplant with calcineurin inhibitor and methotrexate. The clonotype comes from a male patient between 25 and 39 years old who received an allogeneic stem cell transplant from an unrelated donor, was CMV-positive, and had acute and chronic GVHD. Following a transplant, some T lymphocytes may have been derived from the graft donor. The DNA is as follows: TGTGCCAGCAGTCCACCGTTTGGAGAGCAGTACTTC. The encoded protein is CASSPPFGEQYF.